This T cell receptor beta chain comes out of a study of blood T cell repertoires in COVID-19. Measured with immunoSEQ multiplex PCR; TCRdb has only the in-frame clones, and not every one. In the table there are tens of thousands of clones, around 67% of which are singletons. This CDR3 has 14 amino acids. Germline V gives CDR1 SGHTA, CDR2 FQGNSA. V was pared by 6 bases and J by 3 bases, with 6 bases of the junction left unmatched. The source is a human donor in a cohort sampled during active COVID-19. Sequences were obtained from peripheral blood. This chain links TRBV7-2 with TRBJ2-7; 9 nucleotides align to TRBD2. Here the CDR3 reads CASRPAGGNYEQYF. The CDR3 DNA reads as TGTGCCAGCAGACCAGCGGGAGGTAACTACGAGCAGTACTTC.